This TCR beta chain was identified in a study of cytomegalovirus exposure and HLA in healthy donors. PCR involved 60 Vbeta and 13 Jbeta primers. Measured with immunoSEQ multiplex PCR; TCRdb has only the in-frame clones, and not every one. Of about 150,000 clones listed, about three fifths were seen once; the top ten hold less than 2%. Study observations and caveats: Rare sequences made up most TCRs, while some public TCRs were found in many donors. Later analysis demonstrated an association between a missense DCLRE1C variant and TCR beta V- and J-gene trimming.

This clone was seen a few times. Its antigen is not known. Germline CDR1 is SGHTA and CDR2 is FQGNSA. CDR3 size: 14 residues. The V segment lost 5 bases and the J segment 3 bases; nucleotides outside the gene matches: 6. The sequence was obtained from a male donor in good health and CMV-seronegative. Material: PBMCs. The gene calls are TRBV7-2 and TRBJ1-1; TRBD1 agrees at 7 bases. Here the CDR3 reads CASSLNRGYTEAFF. The CDR3 DNA is TGTGCCAGCAGCCTTAACAGGGGTTACACTGAAGCTTTCTTT.